The rows below give T cell receptor beta chains drawn from one sample of a study of blood T cell repertoires in COVID-19. The method was immunoSEQ multiplex PCR; TCRdb's version includes in-frame clones alone and lacks a portion of them. The sample holds a few hundred thousand clones; roughly 85% are singletons and the top ten take roughly 2.2%. Sequencing used peripheral blood. These receptor sequences come from a woman between 65 and 79 years old with COVID-19, enrolled during active disease. Both conserved end residues are part of each CDR3. D genes are given only for firm matches. Part of the rows lack a size; the others show once, few, many or a class for expanded clones.

>TRBJ1-2|TRBV29-1|TRBD1|few
CSVEVRGQGRNYGYTF
TGCAGCGTTGAAGTACGGGGACAGGGAAGAAACTATGGCTACACCTTC
>TRBJ2-2|TRBV9|.|.
CASSVLGPGELFF
TGTGCCAGCAGCGTACTTGGCCCGGGGGAGCTGTTTTTT
>TRBJ2-3|TRBV13|TRBD2|.
CASSLGGLAVADTQYF
TGTGCCAGCAGCTTAGGGGGACTAGCGGTCGCAGATACGCAGTATTTT
>TRBJ1-1|TRBV30|.|once
CAWRLERHTEAFF
TGTGCTTGGAGGTTGGAGAGGCACACTGAAGCTTTCTTT
>TRBJ1-6|TRBV9|.|.
CASSVDDNQLYSPLHF
TGTGCCAGCAGCGTAGACGATAACCAACTGTATTCACCCCTCCACTTT
>TRBJ1-2|TRBV5-1|.|.
CASSFNRDSNYGYTF
TGCGCCAGCAGCTTTAATCGCGACTCAAACTATGGCTACACCTTC
>TRBJ2-2|TRBV29-1|.|.
CSVEGPGTGELFF
TGCAGCGTTGAGGGGCCTGGCACCGGGGAGCTGTTTTTT
>TRBJ2-3|TRBV5-5|TRBD1|.
CASSLDRGTDTQYF
TGTGCCAGCAGCTTGGACAGGGGAACAGATACGCAGTATTTT
>TRBJ2-1|TRBV30|.|.
CAWTLPVSSYNEQFF
TGTGCCTGGACCCTGCCTGTGAGTTCCTACAATGAGCAGTTCTTC
>TRBJ2-6|TRBV7-3|.|.
CASSTSGGSGANVLTF
TGTGCCAGCAGCACTTCCGGGGGCTCTGGGGCCAACGTCCTGACTTTC
>TRBJ1-5|TRBV3-1/TRBV3-2|.|.
CASSQDKAGVGQPQHF
TGTGCCAGCAGCCAAGACAAGGCAGGGGTTGGTCAGCCCCAGCATTTT
>TRBJ2-6|TRBV19|TRBD1|few
CASSMGQGAGANVLTF
TGTGCCAGTAGTATGGGACAGGGGGCAGGGGCCAACGTCCTGACTTTC
>TRBJ1-1|TRBV6-1|.|.
CASSEIEQNTEAFF
TGTGCCAGCAGTGAAATTGAACAGAACACTGAAGCTTTCTTT
>TRBJ1-1|TRBV7-3|.|.
CASSLGPVNTEAFF
TGTGCCAGCAGCTTAGGGCCGGTGAACACTGAAGCTTTCTTT
>TRBJ1-5|TRBV2|.|once
CASRPGGNQPQHF
TGTGCCAGCCGTCCCGGGGGCAATCAGCCCCAGCATTTT
>TRBJ1-1|TRBV7-2|.|few
CASSSVPESEAFF
TGTGCCAGCAGCTCCGTTCCCGAGTCTGAAGCTTTCTTT
>TRBJ2-1|TRBV4-3|TRBD2|.
CASSQVAGGNEQFF
TGCGCCAGCAGCCAAGTAGCGGGGGGGAATGAGCAGTTCTTC
>TRBJ1-1|TRBV6-6|TRBD1|once
CASTQGGFSTEAFF
TGTGCCAGCACACAGGGGGGATTTAGCACTGAAGCTTTCTTT
>TRBJ1-6|TRBV7-3|.|.
CASSLFAPGEGNSPLHF
TGTGCCAGCAGCTTATTTGCCCCCGGGGAAGGTAATTCACCCCTCCACTTT
>TRBJ1-1|TRBV9|TRBD1|.
CASSPGQGALNTEAFF
TGTGCCAGCAGCCCGGGACAGGGGGCGTTGAACACTGAAGCTTTCTTT
>TRBJ2-1|TRBV5-4|.|once
CASSLEGGRVF
TGTGCCAGCAGCTTGGAAGGGGGGAGGGTCTTC
>TRBJ1-5|TRBV11-1|TRBD1|.
CASSSGQPNQPQHF
TGTGCCAGCAGCTCGGGACAGCCCAATCAGCCCCAGCATTTT
>TRBJ2-1|TRBV5-1|TRBD1|few
CASSLGLAVQTGEQFF
TGCGCCAGCAGCTTGGGGTTGGCGGTCCAGACAGGGGAGCAGTTCTTC
>TRBJ2-2|TRBV7-2|.|.
CASSLARGNTGELFF
TGTGCCAGCAGCTTAGCCCGGGGAAACACCGGGGAGCTGTTTTTT
>TRBJ2-7|TRBV6-2/TRBV6-3|TRBD2|.
CASSYALAGAYEQYF
TGTGCCAGCAGTTACGCCCTAGCGGGGGCGTACGAGCAGTACTTC
>TRBJ2-2|TRBV19|TRBD1|.
CASSGQVGTGELFF
TGTGCCAGTTCTGGACAGGTTGGCACCGGGGAGCTGTTTTTT
>TRBJ1-4|TRBV3-1/TRBV3-2|.|.
CASSQDWGNGEKLFF
TGTGCCAGCAGCCAAGATTGGGGCAACGGAGAAAAACTGTTTTTT
>TRBJ2-1|TRBV9|TRBD2|.
CASSGRPLAGRFHEQFF
TGTGCCAGCAGCGGGAGGCCCCTAGCGGGAAGGTTTCATGAGCAGTTCTTC